This entry features one T cell receptor (beta chain) sequence. A Seattle source enrolled patients during active infection and followed them longitudinally. In the authors' workflow: Amplification of reference gene primers was used by the study to estimate nucleated cell counts. Some clones are missing from TCRdb's copy, which holds only in-frame ones; the method was immunoSEQ multiplex PCR. V and J calls and clone size follow that table, whereas D and trimming were derived from the DNA. The table lists about 93,000 clones, 89% of them singletons, with around 5.2% in the top ten. This record belongs to a study of blood T cell repertoires in COVID-19. Study context: Acute and convalescent COVID-19 specimens originated in the United States, Italy and Spain. From T cells, B-cell-depleted T cells, or PBMCs came the material, which was cDNA or gDNA.

The CDR3 extends over 12 amino acids. V shed 2 bases and J shed 7 bases, with 5 bases lying between them. Germline V gene sequence: CDR1 SGHTA, CDR2 FQGNSA. This chain uses TRBV7-2 with TRBJ2-2; D is undetermined. Sample: peripheral blood. This sequence originates from a man between 60 and 75 years old with COVID-19, enrolled during active disease. The CDR3 loop reads CASSLSVGELFF. The CDR3 DNA sequence: TGTGCCAGCAGCTTATCAGTCGGGGAGCTGTTTTTT.